In its sample, the clone carrying this T cell receptor (beta chain) was seen many times. No antigen is known for it. Germline CDR1 and CDR2: MGHRA and YSYEKL. V shed 0 bases and J 6 bases; nucleotides not matched to a gene: 6. The CDR3 runs 15 residues. Noted time point: sample taken at primary tumor resection. Sequencing of whole RNA from tumor, nontumor lung or frozen PBMC involved no sorting. The cohort: over 65 early-stage, untreated non-small cell lung cancer patients. These data belong to a study of spatial heterogeneity in lung cancer. Study in general: The average appearance count of each unique TCR and UMI combination in raw reads was more than eight. Study-wide points: Ubiquitous expanded tumor TCRs surfaced in blood more at resection than they did at follow-up.

TCRdb re-derived calls from the 5' RACE reads in MiXCR, one entry per CDR3 protein. Of roughly 48,000 distinct CDR3 sequences listed, roughly 5% are singletons. The receptor comes from a male donor with early-stage non-small cell lung cancer. Sequenced material: PBMCs, taken at surgery. The genes are TRBV4-1 and TRBJ2-3; 7 bases align to TRBD2. CDR3 DNA: TGCGCCAGCAGCCAAGACAGCCTAGCGGACGATACGCAGTATTTT. Its translation: CASSQDSLADDTQYF.